These T cell receptor beta chains were read from a single sample in a study of blood T cell repertoires in COVID-19. Profiled with immunoSEQ multiplex PCR; TCRdb holds only in-frame clones, not every one. The sample includes about 260,000 clones, about 80% of them seen just once. Sequences were obtained from peripheral blood. Every receptor here comes from a woman of 80 years or more with acute or convalescent COVID-19. Both conserved end residues are part of each CDR3. A D gene is named only where the DNA matches it firmly. Some rows mark clone size as missing; the rest say once, few, many or name a class of expanded clone.

v_gene: TRBV10-3; abundance: few; d_gene: TRBD2; j_gene: TRBJ2-1; CDR3aa: CAARDLADNEQFF; CDR3nt: TGTGCCGCCAGGGATCTAGCGGACAATGAGCAGTTCTTC
v_gene: TRBV5-1; abundance: -; d_gene: TRBD1; j_gene: TRBJ1-4; CDR3aa: CASSLGGQGEKKLFF; CDR3nt: TGCGCCAGCAGCTTGGGGGGACAGGGTGAGAAAAAACTGTTTTTT
v_gene: TRBV2; abundance: few; d_gene: TRBD2; j_gene: TRBJ2-7; CDR3aa: CASSQERGYEQYF; CDR3nt: TGTGCCAGCAGTCAGGAGCGGGGGTACGAGCAGTACTTC
v_gene: TRBV5-4; abundance: -; d_gene: TRBD1; j_gene: TRBJ1-1; CDR3aa: CASSSRQGNTEAFF; CDR3nt: TGTGCCAGCAGCTCTCGACAGGGGAACACTGAAGCTTTCTTT
v_gene: TRBV29-1; abundance: -; d_gene: -; j_gene: TRBJ2-7; CDR3aa: CSVRAGAYEQYF; CDR3nt: TGCAGCGTTAGGGCAGGGGCCTACGAGCAGTACTTC
v_gene: TRBV6-5; abundance: -; d_gene: TRBD1; j_gene: TRBJ2-2; CDR3aa: CASSYFSTGAAGELFF; CDR3nt: TGTGCCAGCAGTTACTTCTCAACAGGGGCGGCCGGGGAGCTGTTTTTT
v_gene: TRBV5-6; abundance: -; d_gene: TRBD1; j_gene: TRBJ1-2; CDR3aa: CASSPGTGGASGGYTF; CDR3nt: TGTGCCAGCAGCCCCGGTACAGGGGGCGCATCAGGTGGCTACACCTTC
v_gene: TRBV28; abundance: few; d_gene: TRBD1; j_gene: TRBJ2-7; CDR3aa: CASSSGTGAYEQYF; CDR3nt: TGTGCCAGCAGTTCCGGGACAGGAGCCTACGAGCAGTACTTC
v_gene: TRBV19; abundance: -; d_gene: -; j_gene: TRBJ1-2; CDR3aa: CASSSGPGYGYTF; CDR3nt: TGTGCCAGTAGCTCAGGCCCAGGCTATGGCTACACCTTC
v_gene: TRBV4-1; abundance: -; d_gene: TRBD2; j_gene: TRBJ2-3; CDR3aa: CASSQVLRGADTQYF; CDR3nt: TGCGCCAGCAGCCAAGTATTGCGGGGGGCAGATACGCAGTATTTT
v_gene: TRBV7-9; abundance: -; d_gene: TRBD2; j_gene: TRBJ2-7; CDR3aa: CASSFDGLAGIGWSYEQYF; CDR3nt: TGTGCCAGCAGCTTCGACGGACTAGCGGGGATCGGGTGGTCCTACGAGCAGTACTTC
v_gene: TRBV7-2; abundance: -; d_gene: -; j_gene: TRBJ1-2; CDR3aa: CASSLTTGNNYGYTF; CDR3nt: TGTGCCAGCAGCTTAACTACAGGGAACAACTATGGCTACACCTTC
v_gene: TRBV9; abundance: -; d_gene: TRBD1; j_gene: TRBJ2-2; CDR3aa: CARRRIRDRAVAGELFF; CDR3nt: TGTGCCAGGAGAAGAATCCGGGACAGGGCAGTAGCCGGGGAGCTGTTTTTT
v_gene: TRBV29-1; abundance: -; d_gene: TRBD2; j_gene: TRBJ2-5; CDR3aa: CSVGDTAGRQETQYF; CDR3nt: TGCAGCGTTGGAGATACAGCGGGGAGGCAAGAGACCCAGTACTTC
v_gene: TRBV7-2; abundance: -; d_gene: TRBD1; j_gene: TRBJ1-1; CDR3aa: CASSLGQGALAEAFF; CDR3nt: TGTGCCAGCAGCTTAGGGCAGGGGGCGCTTGCTGAAGCTTTCTTT
v_gene: TRBV5-4; abundance: few; d_gene: TRBD1; j_gene: TRBJ1-1; CDR3aa: CASSRGGTGGGRTEAFF; CDR3nt: TGTGCCAGCAGCCGAGGCGGGACAGGGGGCGGGCGGACTGAAGCTTTCTTT
v_gene: TRBV7-2; abundance: once; d_gene: TRBD1; j_gene: TRBJ1-2; CDR3aa: CASTQGQLYNYGYTF; CDR3nt: TGTGCCAGCACCCAGGGACAGCTATACAACTATGGCTACACCTTC
v_gene: TRBV20-1; abundance: -; d_gene: -; j_gene: TRBJ1-2; CDR3aa: CSSGGYTF; CDR3nt: TGCAGTTCGGGGGGCTACACCTTC
v_gene: TRBV11-2; abundance: few; d_gene: -; j_gene: TRBJ1-3; CDR3aa: CASSIWTGNTIYF; CDR3nt: TGTGCCAGCAGCATATGGACGGGGAACACCATATATTTT
v_gene: TRBV14; abundance: -; d_gene: TRBD1; j_gene: TRBJ2-7; CDR3aa: CASSLGTATSYEQYF; CDR3nt: TGTGCCAGCAGCCTGGGGACAGCTACTTCCTACGAGCAGTACTTC
v_gene: TRBV5-6; abundance: once; d_gene: TRBD1; j_gene: TRBJ1-1; CDR3aa: CASSFSLGQGRGRGTEAFF; CDR3nt: TGTGCCAGCAGCTTTAGTTTAGGACAGGGTAGAGGTAGAGGCACTGAAGCTTTCTTT
v_gene: TRBV4-3; abundance: -; d_gene: -; j_gene: TRBJ1-5; CDR3aa: CASSQDGGSQPQHF; CDR3nt: TGCGCCAGCAGCCAAGACGGGGGGAGCCAGCCCCAGCATTTT
v_gene: TRBV14; abundance: many; d_gene: -; j_gene: TRBJ2-5; CDR3aa: CASSRTTQETQYF; CDR3nt: TGTGCCAGCAGCCGGACAACCCAAGAGACCCAGTACTTC
v_gene: TRBV30; abundance: -; d_gene: -; j_gene: TRBJ1-5; CDR3aa: CAWSRGSNQPQHF; CDR3nt: TGTGCCTGGAGTAGGGGGAGCAATCAGCCCCAGCATTTT
v_gene: TRBV18; abundance: -; d_gene: -; j_gene: TRBJ1-1; CDR3aa: CASSRQESTEAFF; CDR3nt: TGTGCCAGCTCTCGACAGGAGAGCACTGAAGCTTTCTTT
v_gene: TRBV5-1; abundance: -; d_gene: TRBD1; j_gene: TRBJ2-1; CDR3aa: CASTPGQGYNEQFF; CDR3nt: TGCGCCAGCACACCGGGACAGGGGTACAATGAGCAGTTCTTC
v_gene: TRBV6-2/TRBV6-3; abundance: -; d_gene: TRBD2; j_gene: TRBJ2-2; CDR3aa: CASSSPVSSGTLRAGELFF; CDR3nt: TGTGCCAGCAGTTCTCCAGTATCTAGCGGGACCTTACGGGCCGGGGAGCTGTTTTTT
v_gene: TRBV7-9; abundance: -; d_gene: -; j_gene: TRBJ2-7; CDR3aa: CASSKTRIEQYF; CDR3nt: TGTGCCAGCAGCAAGACTAGAATCGAGCAGTACTTC
v_gene: TRBV4-1; abundance: few; d_gene: TRBD1; j_gene: TRBJ2-7; CDR3aa: CASSQDGQGYEQYF; CDR3nt: TGCGCCAGCAGCCAAGATGGACAGGGCTACGAGCAGTACTTC
v_gene: TRBV10-2; abundance: -; d_gene: TRBD1; j_gene: TRBJ1-1; CDR3aa: CASSEFLQGAGEAFF; CDR3nt: TGCGCCAGCAGTGAGTTCTTACAGGGGGCCGGTGAAGCTTTCTTT
v_gene: TRBV28; abundance: -; d_gene: TRBD2; j_gene: TRBJ2-1; CDR3aa: CASSQSGLAGGGSGYNEQFF; CDR3nt: TGTGCCAGCAGTCAATCCGGACTAGCGGGAGGGGGAAGTGGCTACAATGAGCAGTTCTTC
v_gene: TRBV29-1; abundance: -; d_gene: -; j_gene: TRBJ2-5; CDR3aa: CSVEWGSAGTQYF; CDR3nt: TGCAGCGTTGAGTGGGGATCTGCGGGGACCCAGTACTTC
v_gene: TRBV5-1; abundance: -; d_gene: -; j_gene: TRBJ1-1; CDR3aa: CASSLATSLNTEAFF; CDR3nt: TGCGCCAGCAGCTTGGCGACATCGTTGAACACTGAAGCTTTCTTT
v_gene: TRBV7-9; abundance: -; d_gene: -; j_gene: TRBJ1-5; CDR3aa: CASSFADQPQHF; CDR3nt: TGTGCCAGCAGCTTTGCAGATCAGCCCCAGCATTTT
v_gene: TRBV11-3; abundance: -; d_gene: TRBD2; j_gene: TRBJ2-3; CDR3aa: CASSLGVTSGGTDTQYF; CDR3nt: TGTGCCAGCAGCTTAGGGGTTACTAGCGGGGGCACAGATACGCAGTATTTT
v_gene: TRBV19; abundance: -; d_gene: TRBD1; j_gene: TRBJ2-2; CDR3aa: CASSDRGNTGELFF; CDR3nt: TGTGCCAGTAGTGACAGGGGGAACACCGGGGAGCTGTTTTTT
v_gene: TRBV4-2; abundance: -; d_gene: -; j_gene: TRBJ1-4; CDR3aa: CASSQDMQGSEKLFF; CDR3nt: TGTGCCAGCAGCCAAGATATGCAGGGCAGTGAAAAACTGTTTTTT
v_gene: TRBV11-2; abundance: -; d_gene: TRBD1; j_gene: TRBJ1-2; CDR3aa: CASSSDRGNYGYTF; CDR3nt: TGTGCCAGCAGCTCTGACAGGGGTAACTATGGCTACACCTTC
v_gene: TRBV12-3/TRBV12-4; abundance: -; d_gene: -; j_gene: TRBJ2-1; CDR3aa: CASSPDSNNEQFF; CDR3nt: TGTGCCAGCAGCCCTGATAGCAACAATGAGCAGTTCTTC
v_gene: TRBV7-9; abundance: -; d_gene: TRBD1; j_gene: TRBJ1-1; CDR3aa: CASSDRGRTEAFF; CDR3nt: TGTGCCAGCAGCGATAGGGGGCGCACTGAAGCTTTCTTT
v_gene: TRBV6-4; abundance: -; d_gene: TRBD2; j_gene: TRBJ2-1; CDR3aa: CASSRTSGSKNEQFF; CDR3nt: TGTGCCAGCAGCAGGACTAGCGGGAGCAAGAATGAGCAGTTCTTC
v_gene: TRBV2; abundance: few; d_gene: -; j_gene: TRBJ1-5; CDR3aa: CASSEVQGSQPQHF; CDR3nt: TGTGCCAGCAGTGAAGTGCAGGGTAGCCAGCCCCAGCATTTT
v_gene: TRBV28; abundance: -; d_gene: TRBD1; j_gene: TRBJ2-1; CDR3aa: CASSLYTGGTRLGNEQFF; CDR3nt: TGTGCCAGCAGTTTATATACAGGGGGGACAAGATTAGGGAATGAGCAGTTCTTC
v_gene: TRBV6-5; abundance: -; d_gene: TRBD1; j_gene: TRBJ2-2; CDR3aa: CASGTDLPNTGELFF; CDR3nt: TGTGCCAGCGGGACAGACCTACCGAACACCGGGGAGCTGTTTTTT
v_gene: TRBV7-9; abundance: -; d_gene: -; j_gene: TRBJ2-2; CDR3aa: CASSSGAGELFF; CDR3nt: TGTGCCAGCAGTTCCGGGGCCGGGGAGCTGTTTTTT
v_gene: TRBV7-6; abundance: -; d_gene: -; j_gene: TRBJ1-2; CDR3aa: CASSLGPGTYGYTF; CDR3nt: TGTGCCAGCAGCCTTGGGCCAGGAACCTATGGCTACACCTTC